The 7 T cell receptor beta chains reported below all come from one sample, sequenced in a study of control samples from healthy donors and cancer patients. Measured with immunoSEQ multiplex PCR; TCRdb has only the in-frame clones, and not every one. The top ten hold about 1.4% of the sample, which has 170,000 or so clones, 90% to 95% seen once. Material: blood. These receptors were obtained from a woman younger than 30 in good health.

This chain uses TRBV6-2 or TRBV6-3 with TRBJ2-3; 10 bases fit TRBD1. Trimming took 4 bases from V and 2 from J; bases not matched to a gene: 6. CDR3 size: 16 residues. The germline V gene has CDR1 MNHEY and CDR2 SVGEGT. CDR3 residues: CASSWAGTGVTDTQYF. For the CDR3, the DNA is TGTGCCAGCAGTTGGGCCGGGACAGGGGTCACAGATACGCAGTATTTT.

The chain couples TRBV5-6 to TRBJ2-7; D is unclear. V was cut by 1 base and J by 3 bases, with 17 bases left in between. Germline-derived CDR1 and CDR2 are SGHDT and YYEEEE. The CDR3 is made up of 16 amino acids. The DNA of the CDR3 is TGTGCCAGCAGCTTGATCTCTCCTGACAAATTCTACGAGCAGTACTTC. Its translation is CASSLISPDKFYEQYF.

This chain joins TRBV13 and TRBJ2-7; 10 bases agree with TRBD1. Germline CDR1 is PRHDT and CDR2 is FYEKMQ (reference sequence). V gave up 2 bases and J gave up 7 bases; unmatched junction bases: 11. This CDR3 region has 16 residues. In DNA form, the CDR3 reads TGTGCCAGCAGCTTAACGTCCGGGACAGGGGCTAATGAGCAGTACTTC. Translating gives CASSLTSGTGANEQYF.

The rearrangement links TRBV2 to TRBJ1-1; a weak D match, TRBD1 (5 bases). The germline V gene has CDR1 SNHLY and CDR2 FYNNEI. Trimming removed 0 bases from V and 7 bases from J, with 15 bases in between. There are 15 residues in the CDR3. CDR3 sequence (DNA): TGTGCCAGCAGTGAAGCGCTTTGGGGGAACCGTGAAGCTTTCTTT. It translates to CASSEALWGNREAFF.

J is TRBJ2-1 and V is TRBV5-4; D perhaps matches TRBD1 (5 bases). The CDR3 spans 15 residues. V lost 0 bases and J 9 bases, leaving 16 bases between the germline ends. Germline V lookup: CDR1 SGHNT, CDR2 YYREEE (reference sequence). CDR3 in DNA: TGTGCCAGCAGCTTGGTCGAGACAGTCGGTCGTGAGCAGTTCTTC. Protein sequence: CASSLVETVGREQFF.

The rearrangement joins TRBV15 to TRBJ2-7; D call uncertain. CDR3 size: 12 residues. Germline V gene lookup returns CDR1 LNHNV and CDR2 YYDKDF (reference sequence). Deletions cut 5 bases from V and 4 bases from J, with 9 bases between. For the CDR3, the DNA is TGTGCCACCAGCCCCCACAAGTACGAGCAGTACTTC. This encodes CATSPHKYEQYF.

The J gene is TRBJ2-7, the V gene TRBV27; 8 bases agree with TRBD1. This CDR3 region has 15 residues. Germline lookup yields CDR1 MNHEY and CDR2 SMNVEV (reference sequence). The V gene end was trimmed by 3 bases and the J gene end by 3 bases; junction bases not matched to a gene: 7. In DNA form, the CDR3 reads TGTGCCAGCAGTTTCCGGACAGGGAGCTTCTACGAGCAGTACTTC. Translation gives CASSFRTGSFYEQYF.